Presented here are 8 T cell receptor beta chains from one specimen sequenced in a study of identifying expanded T cells in peripheral blood. Method: immunoSEQ multiplex PCR; TCRdb's copy keeps in-frame clones and lacks some. The table includes about 58,000 clones, around 83% detected once. Sequenced material: blood. The receptor source for this set is a person aged 18-70 years in good health.

The chain joins TRBV2 to TRBJ1-2; D not certain. The CDR3 length is 13 residues. Trimming took 6 bases from V and 4 from J, leaving 12 bases between them. Germline values: CDR1 SNHLY, CDR2 FYNNEI. CDR3 residues: CASSSFGGYGYTF. For the CDR3, the DNA is TGTGCCAGCAGCTCTTTTGGAGGCTATGGCTACACCTTC. The full variable domain, in which reference TRBV2 and TRBJ1-2 provide the parts outside the CDR3, is EPEVTQTPSHQVTQMGQEVILRCVPISNHLYFYWYRQILGQKVEFLVSFYNNEISEKSEIFDDQFSVERPDGSNFTLKIRSTKLEDSAMYFCASSSFGGYGYTFGSGTRLTVV.

This clone is a singleton in its sample. The chain links TRBV18 to TRBJ2-1; TRBD2 matches at 14 bases. CDR1 and CDR2 from the germline V gene are KGHSH and LQKENI. This CDR3 region has 19 residues. Trimming cost V 6 bases and J 0 bases; bases outside gene matches: 10. The CDR3, as DNA: TGTGCCAGCTCTACCGGGACTAGCGGGAGATTTGGCTCCTACAATGAGCAGTTCTTC. Residues: CASSTGTSGRFGSYNEQFF.

The chain links TRBV5-8 to TRBJ1-4; 10 positions match TRBD1. CDR3 size: 19 residues. The germline V gene has CDR1 SGHTS and CDR2 YDEGEE. The J segment lost 7 bases and the V segment lost 3 bases, leaving 18 bases of the junction unmatched. The CDR3 here is CASSSTGWRPGQGIEKLFF. In DNA form, the CDR3 reads TGTGCCAGCAGCTCGACCGGTTGGCGGCCGGGACAGGGGATTGAAAAACTGTTTTTT.

The CDR3 is CASKRQREDVEQFF. The CDR3 bases are TGCGCCAGCAAGAGGCAGCGGGAGGACGTTGAGCAGTTCTTC. The V call is TRBV4-3, the J call TRBJ2-1; TRBD2 matches at 9 bases. Looked up from germline, CDR1 is LGHNA and CDR2 is YSLEER. Losses at the gene ends were 7 bases for V and 9 bases for J; bases not matched to a gene: 10. The CDR3 has 14 residues.

The J gene is TRBJ2-1, the V gene TRBV19; D may be TRBD2 (7 bases). This CDR3 has 14 residues. V lost 3 bases and J 9 bases, leaving 15 bases between the germline ends. CDR1 is LNHDA, CDR2 SQIVND, per germline (reference sequence). The CDR3 loop reads CASSILGGAGEQFF. CDR3 in DNA: TGTGCCAGTAGTATTTTGGGGGGGGCGGGTGAGCAGTTCTTC.

This chain joins TRBV2 and TRBJ1-1, with a weak D call TRBD1 (5 bases). Germline CDR1 is SNHLY and CDR2 is FYNNEI. This CDR3 has 13 residues. V was pared by 10 bases and J by 5 bases, with 17 bases between. The CDR3 bases are TGTGCCAACTCAGGGATGGAAGGAACTGAAGCTTTCTTT. This encodes CANSGMEGTEAFF.

The chain recombines TRBV7-2 with TRBJ2-5; 9 bases align to TRBD2. V trimming: 2 bases; J trimming: 5 bases; junction bases outside the gene matches: 9. This CDR3 is built from 16 residues. The germline V gene encodes CDR1 SGHTA and CDR2 FQGNSA. The chain's CDR3 is CASSLWGGLAGETQYF. The DNA for the CDR3 is TGTGCCAGCAGCTTATGGGGGGGACTAGCTGGCGAGACCCAGTACTTC.

This chain uses TRBV5-1 with TRBJ1-1, with D possibly TRBD1 on 5 matching bases. Deletions cut 4 bases from V and 1 base from J, with 14 bases between. Germline V lookup: CDR1 SGHRS, CDR2 YFSETQ. There are 15 residues in the CDR3. The CDR3 DNA reads TGCGCCAGCAGCCCAGTTAATACAGGGAACACTGAAGCTTTCTTT. It yields the protein CASSPVNTGNTEAFF.